What follows are 30 T cell receptor beta chains derived from one specimen sequenced in a study of T-cell reconstitution after alpha-beta-depleted transplantation in children. Researchers prepared the TCRbeta library using unique molecular identifiers, the study reports. TCRdb reprocessed the PCR reads via MiXCR and lists one record per CDR3 protein. The table records around 480,000 distinct CDR3 sequences, less than 35% of them present only once. The material was PBMCs from the stem cell graft donor, obtained from the stem cell graft. These receptors all stem from a human donor who donated a stem cell graft to a child with aplastic anemia.

V is TRBV19 and J is TRBJ1-2; D gene uncertain. Germline loops: CDR1 LNHDA, CDR2 SQIVND (reference sequence). Trimming stripped 4 bases from V and 5 bases from J, with 17 bases between. This CDR3 contains 15 residues. DNA for the CDR3: TGTGCCAGTAGTAAATTCTGGGGAAGCGGGTATGGCTACACCTTC. It codes for CASSKFWGSGYGYTF.

There are a few counts of this clonotype. This chain joins TRBV11-2 and TRBJ2-6; D not certain. The germline V gene has CDR1 SGHAT and CDR2 FQNNGV. Trimming removed 3 bases at V and 2 bases at J, with 8 bases between. This CDR3 contains 15 residues. DNA for the CDR3: TGTGCCAGCAGCTTGAGCGTGGCTGGGGCCAACGTCCTGACTTTC. Amino acid sequence: CASSLSVAGANVLTF.

This sequence joins TRBV7-2 and TRBJ1-3, with a tentative D call TRBD1 (6 bases). CDR1 is SGHTA, CDR2 FQGNSA, per germline. The CDR3 covers 15 residues. Trimming took off 5 bases at V and 3 bases at J, with 14 bases between the two ends. The CDR3 protein is CASSLEEGVGNTIYF. The CDR3 coding sequence is TGTGCCAGCAGCCTCGAGGAGGGGGTTGGAAACACCATATATTTT.

This clonotype was counted between two and nine times. V gene TRBV20-1 combines with J gene TRBJ2-7; 8 bases fit TRBD1. From germline, CDR1 is DFQATT and CDR2 SNEGSKA (reference sequence). This CDR3 comprises 13 residues. With V trimmed by 6 bases and J by 2 bases, 6 bases remained unmatched. The CDR3 loop reads CSAPRDRTYEQYF. The CDR3 bases are TGCAGTGCCCCGAGGGACAGGACCTACGAGCAGTACTTC.

This clonotype was picked up a small number of times. This chain links TRBV18 with TRBJ2-2; perhaps TRBD1 as D (7 bases). Germline lookup yields CDR1 KGHSH and CDR2 LQKENI. With 0 bases removed from V and 5 bases from J, the gap between germline ends came to 13 bases. The CDR3 runs 16 residues. The chain's CDR3 is CASSPPAGGRTGELFF. The CDR3 DNA sequence: TGTGCCAGCTCACCACCGGCAGGGGGGCGAACCGGGGAGCTGTTTTTT.

The rearrangement uses TRBV10-3 and TRBJ2-5; a possible D gene is TRBD1 (5 bases). Germline lookup yields CDR1 ENHRY and CDR2 SYGVKD. V was clipped by 11 bases and J by 1 base, with 11 bases between them. The CDR3 contains 12 residues. The CDR3 is CAYGAVQETQYF. Here the CDR3 DNA reads TGTGCCTATGGGGCGGTCCAAGAGACCCAGTACTTC.

This clonotype was found a few times. The chain recombines TRBV20-1 with TRBJ1-2; possibly TRBD1 for D (6 bases). CDR3 length: 14 residues. The germline V gene encodes CDR1 DFQATT and CDR2 SNEGSKA (reference sequence). With 6 bases removed from V and 4 bases from J, the gap between germline ends came to 18 bases. CDR3 protein: CSAPRDTDPYGYTF. The CDR3 bases are TGCAGTGCACCTCGGGACACGGACCCCTATGGCTACACCTTC.

In its sample, this clonotype was seen a few times. The chain joins TRBV12-3 or TRBV12-4 to TRBJ2-7, with D perhaps matching TRBD1 or TRBD2 (5 bases each). Trimming pared 4 bases from V and 6 bases from J, leaving 13 bases between. This CDR3 is 13 amino acids long. This CDR3 is CASSSHGDREQYV. DNA for the CDR3: TGTGCCAGCAGTTCCCACGGGGACCGCGAGCAGTACGTC.

The V call is TRBV15, the J call TRBJ2-5; TRBD1 matches at 8 bases. The length of the CDR3 is 18 residues. Germline-derived CDR1 and CDR2 are LNHNV and YYDKDF (reference sequence). Trimming at V came to 2 bases and at J to 5 bases, leaving 16 bases not matched to a gene. The CDR3 region has the DNA TGTGCCACCAGCAGATCCCCGGACAGGGTTTTAGGCTTGGAGACCCAGTACTTC. It encodes CATSRSPDRVLGLETQYF.

This clonotype has just one count. This chain uses TRBV28 with TRBJ2-4, with 8 bases that match TRBD2. This CDR3 comprises 13 residues. From germline, CDR1 is MDHEN and CDR2 SYDVKM. V shed 8 bases, J shed 9 bases, and the junction held 9 bases outside the gene matches. The CDR3 DNA follows: TGTGCCAGCCGGTCGGGGGGGCACGCCATTCAGTACTTC. Translated: CASRSGGHAIQYF. The full variable domain, with the rest looked up from reference TRBV28 and TRBJ2-4, is DVKVTQSSRYLVKRTGEKVFLECVQDMDHENMFWYRQDPGLGLRLIYFSYDVKMKEKGDIPEGYSVSREKKERFSLILESASTNQTSMYLCASRSGGHAIQYFGAGTRLSVL.

The V and J genes are TRBV13 and TRBJ2-6, with 7 bases that match TRBD2. The J segment lost 0 bases and the V segment lost 0 bases, leaving 5 bases of the junction unmatched. CDR3 size: 18 residues. Germline loops: CDR1 PRHDT, CDR2 FYEKMQ (reference sequence). CDR3 sequence reads: CASSLGSGASSGANVLTF. The CDR3 coding sequence is TGTGCCAGCAGCTTAGGAAGCGGGGCAAGCTCTGGGGCCAACGTCCTGACTTTC.

The rearrangement links TRBV6-4 to TRBJ2-7; D is ambiguous. V was pared by 2 bases and J by 2 bases, with 13 bases between. The CDR3 has 15 amino acids. In germline, CDR1 is MRHNA, CDR2 SNTAGT. This CDR3 reads CASSDPPELPYEQYV. In DNA, the CDR3 is TGTGCCAGCAGTGACCCCCCAGAGTTACCCTACGAGCAGTACGTC.

The chain employs TRBV20-1 and TRBJ1-1; no clear D gene. CDR3 size: 9 residues. Germline-derived CDR1 and CDR2 are DFQATT and SNEGSKA (reference sequence). Trimming took off 5 bases at V and 8 bases at J, with 6 bases between the two ends. CDR3 nucleotides: TGCAGTGCTCGGGCCGAAGCTTTCTTT. Amino acid sequence: CSARAEAFF.

The genes are TRBV29-1 and TRBJ1-1, with 10 nucleotides matching TRBD1. Germline CDR1 SQVTM, CDR2 ANQGSEA. J lost 8 bases, V lost 3 bases, and 6 bases had no gene match. The CDR3 loop spans 13 amino acids. CDR3 region: CSVDYRDRGEAFF. In nucleotides, the CDR3 is TGCAGCGTTGATTACCGGGACAGGGGAGAAGCTTTCTTT.

This clonotype was recorded only once. V usage is TRBV5-4 and J usage is TRBJ2-2; maybe TRBD1 (5 bases). The V and J ends lost 0 bases and 4 bases respectively, with 13 bases between them. CDR1 is SGHNT and CDR2 is YYREEE in the germline V gene (reference sequence). This CDR3 comprises 16 residues. For the CDR3, the DNA is TGTGCCAGCAGCTTGGGTGCAGGGCCGAGCACCGGGGAGCTGTTTTTT. Translation gives CASSLGAGPSTGELFF.

V is TRBV20-1 and J is TRBJ2-2; D unresolved. Germline CDR1 is DFQATT and CDR2 is SNEGSKA (reference sequence). The CDR3 runs 13 residues. V lost 2 bases and J lost 2, with 6 bases in between. For the CDR3, the DNA is TGCAGTGCTAGACTAGTAAACACCGGGGAGCTGTTTTTT. Residues: CSARLVNTGELFF.

The chain links TRBV6-5 to TRBJ2-7; 10 bases align to TRBD1. Germline values: CDR1 MNHEY, CDR2 SVGAGI. The CDR3 runs 16 residues. V dropped 7 bases and J dropped 7; count of bases not matched to a gene: 16. CDR3 sequence: CASISDRTGGSLEQYF. The DNA of the CDR3 is TGTGCCAGCATTTCGGACAGGACAGGGGGATCCCTGGAGCAGTACTTC.

The chain combines TRBV10-3 with TRBJ1-1; D is undetermined. Germline CDR1 ENHRY, CDR2 SYGVKD. The CDR3 length is 12 residues. The V end lost 5 bases, the J end lost 4 bases, and 8 bases lay between the germline ends. CDR3 sequence: CAISPQSTEAFF. In nucleotides, the CDR3 is TGTGCCATCAGTCCCCAGTCCACTGAAGCTTTCTTT.

This chain links TRBV29-1 with TRBJ2-3, with TRBD2 matching over 7 bases. Germline CDR1 is SQVTM and CDR2 is ANQGSEA. The CDR3 has 13 amino acids. V gave up 6 bases and J gave up 6 bases; unmatched junction bases: 9. The CDR3 DNA is TGCAGCGTCTCGGGACTATCAACCGATACGCAGTATTTT. It specifies CSVSGLSTDTQYF.

This clonotype came up a few times. The genes are TRBV7-3 and TRBJ2-1; D remains unclear. Germline V gene sequence: CDR1 SGHTA, CDR2 FQGTGA. V lost 1 base and J 4 bases, leaving 8 bases between the germline ends. The CDR3 consists of 14 residues. The CDR3: CASSLNGPYNEQFF. The CDR3 nucleotides are TGTGCCAGCAGCTTAAACGGGCCGTACAATGAGCAGTTCTTC. Variable domain in full (rest from reference TRBV7-3 and TRBJ2-1): GAGVSQTPSNKVTEKGKYVELRCDPISGHTALYWYRQSLGQGPEFLIYFQGTGAADDSGLPNDRFFAVRPEGSVSTLKIQRTERGDSAVYLCASSLNGPYNEQFFGPGTRLTVL.

CDR3 sequence: CASSYATPGDNEQFF. Here the CDR3 DNA reads TGTGCCAGCAGTTACGCAACACCCGGGGACAATGAGCAGTTCTTC. This chain connects TRBV6-5 to TRBJ2-1; possibly TRBD2 for D (5 bases). The CDR3 has 15 residues. Germline CDR1 reads MNHEY; CDR2 reads SVGAGI. Between the trimmed V and J ends, which lost 2 bases and 5 bases, there was a span of 13 bases.

This clonotype has a handful of counts. The chain carries TRBV4-2 and TRBJ2-3; 11 nucleotides agree with TRBD2. The CDR3 sequence is 18 residues long. Unmatched junction bases numbered 10, after V lost 0 bases and J lost 5 bases. CDR1 is LGHNA and CDR2 is YNFKEQ in the germline V gene. The CDR3 is CASSQENGLAGGVDTQYF. The DNA for the CDR3 is TGTGCCAGCAGCCAAGAGAACGGGCTAGCGGGAGGAGTAGATACGCAGTATTTT.

This clonotype was found a few times. The chain links TRBV20-1 to TRBJ1-1; D is unclear. Germline-derived CDR1 and CDR2 are DFQATT and SNEGSKA (reference sequence). The V and J ends lost 0 bases and 2 bases respectively, with 7 bases between them. This CDR3 has 13 amino acids. The CDR3 is CSARDPLNTEAFF. CDR3 bases: TGCAGTGCTAGAGATCCTCTAAACACTGAAGCTTTCTTT.

The J gene is TRBJ2-7, the V gene TRBV25-1; a weak D match, TRBD1 (5 bases). The germline V and J ends were trimmed by 3 bases and 1 base, with 13 bases remaining between them. Per germline, CDR1 MGHDK and CDR2 SYGVNS. The CDR3 spans 15 residues. The CDR3 region is CASSDPRQLSYEQYF. Written as DNA, the CDR3 is TGTGCCAGCAGTGACCCGAGACAGTTATCCTACGAGCAGTACTTC.

The J gene is TRBJ2-6, the V gene TRBV6-2 or TRBV6-3; TRBD2 agrees at 7 bases. Germline V lookup: CDR1 MNHEY, CDR2 SVGEGT. The trim removed 5 bases at V and 2 bases at J, leaving 3 bases unmatched. CDR3 size: 15 residues. The CDR3 coding sequence is TGTGCCAGCAGTAGACTAGCACCTGGGGCCAACGTCCTGACTTTC. Translated: CASSRLAPGANVLTF.

The chain employs TRBV29-1 and TRBJ2-1, with 14 positions matching TRBD2. This CDR3 contains 16 residues. CDR1 and CDR2 (germline): SQVTM, ANQGSEA. Trimming took 3 bases from V and 1 from J; bases not matched to a gene: 2. The CDR3 is CSVDGTSGSSYNEQFF. The CDR3 nucleotides read TGCAGCGTTGACGGGACTAGCGGGAGTTCCTACAATGAGCAGTTCTTC.

The rearrangement uses TRBV29-1 and TRBJ2-1; 9 nucleotides match TRBD1. The V gene end was trimmed by 5 bases and the J gene end by 9 bases; junction bases not matched to a gene: 11. CDR3 size: 14 residues. CDR1 and CDR2 (germline): SQVTM, ANQGSEA. The CDR3 DNA reads TGCAGCGTTTTGACCGGGACAGGGTATAGTGAGCAGTTCTTC. Residues: CSVLTGTGYSEQFF.

This chain uses TRBV6-1 with TRBJ2-7, with 11 bases that match TRBD2. CDR3 length: 14 amino acids. CDR1 is MNHNS and CDR2 is SASEGT in the germline V gene. V lost 5 bases to trimming and J lost 6 bases; unmatched junction nucleotides: 6. CDR3 sequence reads: CASSPGTSGVEQYF. The DNA of the CDR3 is TGTGCCAGCAGTCCCGGGACTAGCGGAGTCGAGCAGTACTTC.

The chain employs TRBV5-1 and TRBJ2-7, with 9 bases that match TRBD1. The ends lost 4 bases at V and 5 bases at J; junction bases unmatched: 7. Germline values: CDR1 SGHRS, CDR2 YFSETQ. The CDR3 covers 14 residues. The CDR3 loop is CASSVRTGDHEQYF. The CDR3 nucleotides are TGCGCCAGCAGCGTAAGGACAGGGGATCACGAGCAGTACTTC.

The gene calls are TRBV18 and TRBJ2-1, with TRBD1 matching 9 bases. V lost 6 bases, J lost 2 bases, and 11 bases stayed unmatched. Germline V CDR1 and CDR2: KGHSH, LQKENI. This CDR3 is built from 17 residues. CDR3 amino acids: CASSPPKRQGAYNEQFF. DNA for the CDR3: TGTGCCAGCTCGCCGCCGAAAAGACAGGGGGCCTACAATGAGCAGTTCTTC.